This is a list of T cell receptor beta chains from one sample in a study of T cell responses to AZD1222 COVID-19 vaccine. The protocol was immunoSEQ multiplex PCR, while the TCRdb copy is restricted to in-frame clones and leaves out a portion. This sample carries some 99,000 clones, about nine tenths of them seen once, and the ten largest clones take 4% to 6%. Sample: peripheral blood, taken on day 0 of AZD1222 vaccination. Source of these receptors: an adult in good health. The CDR3 runs from the conserved cysteine through the conserved F or W. Fields, in order: clone size, D gene, V gene, J gene, CDR3 protein, CDR3 DNA. A D gene is named only where the DNA matches it firmly. Clone size is given for some rows only: seen once, a few or many times, or a class if the clone is expanded.

once	-	TRBV28	TRBJ2-7	CASSLLGGSYEQYF	TGTGCCAGCAGTTTATTGGGCGGGTCCTACGAGCAGTACTTC
few	TRBD2	TRBV6-1	TRBJ2-3	CASSEVGGRGLTDTQYF	TGTGCCAGCAGTGAAGTAGGTGGGCGGGGGTTAACAGATACGCAGTATTTT
-	TRBD1	TRBV5-1	TRBJ1-1	CASSPRWGQKAMNTEAFF	TGCGCCAGCAGCCCGCGTTGGGGACAGAAAGCCATGAACACTGAAGCTTTCTTT
-	-	TRBV28	TRBJ1-5	CASSRSRGLFNQPQHF	TGTGCCAGCAGCCGATCGCGGGGGCTATTCAATCAGCCCCAGCATTTT
-	-	TRBV19	TRBJ1-1	CATSYEGWTEAFF	TGTGCCACCAGTTACGAGGGGTGGACTGAAGCTTTCTTT
-	-	TRBV4-2	TRBJ1-5	CASSQRGVPNQPQHF	TGTGCCAGCAGCCAAAGAGGGGTCCCCAATCAGCCCCAGCATTTT
-	-	TRBV9	TRBJ2-3	CASSPRTGVADTQYF	TGTGCCAGCAGCCCGCGGACGGGGGTGGCAGATACGCAGTATTTT
-	-	TRBV6-2/TRBV6-3	TRBJ1-1	CASSYSLQGNTEAFF	TGTGCCAGCAGTTACTCGCTACAGGGGAACACTGAAGCTTTCTTT
-	-	TRBV3-1/TRBV3-2	TRBJ2-5	CASSPPGGLETQYF	TGTGCCAGCAGCCCACCCGGGGGACTGGAAACCCAGTACTTC
-	-	TRBV7-2	TRBJ1-2	CASSLGPGRTGYGYTF	TGTGCCAGCAGCTTAGGACCCGGCAGGACGGGCTATGGCTACACCTTC
-	-	TRBV28	TRBJ1-6	CASSLRTSPLHF	TGTGCCAGCAGTCTTAGGACTTCACCCCTCCACTTT
-	-	TRBV7-2	TRBJ2-2	CASSFGPGTVHTGELFF	TGTGCCAGCAGCTTTGGGCCCGGGACCGTCCACACCGGGGAGCTGTTTTTT
-	-	TRBV6-5	TRBJ1-2	CASKRDLPSYGYTF	TGTGCCAGCAAGAGGGACCTGCCGTCCTATGGCTACACCTTC
-	-	TRBV9	TRBJ2-3	CASSPPPRGTLTDTQYF	TGTGCCAGCAGCCCTCCCCCCCGGGGGACCCTCACAGATACGCAGTATTTT
-	TRBD2	TRBV4-2	TRBJ2-7	CASSHPGGSGLYEQYF	TGTGCCAGCAGCCACCCGGGGGGATCGGGACTCTACGAGCAGTACTTC
-	-	TRBV2	TRBJ1-1	CASSTEGNTEAFF	TGTGCCAGCAGTACTGAGGGGAACACTGAAGCTTTCTTT